The 22 T cell receptor beta chains given below trace back to one sample, sequenced in a study of regulatory T cells in long-lasting Graves disease. Combining iRepertoire HTBI primers with Arm-PCR of CDR3 regions, the authors built TCR beta libraries. TCRdb recomputed calls from the multiplex PCR reads with MiXCR, one row per CDR3 protein. The sample holds hundreds of thousands of distinct CDR3 sequences, 30% seen once. The time point denotes: persistent/refractory GD, antithyroid drugs over 5 years with positive TRAb. RNA extracted from PBMCs served as the sequencing template. This specimen consisted of peripheral blood mononuclear cells (PBMCs), obtained when the disease was refractory, from a patient treated with antithyroid drugs. The receptor set was obtained from a female donor with Graves disease.

At least ten counts were recorded for this clonotype. This chain uses TRBV6-5 with TRBJ1-1; D might be TRBD1 (6 bases). V gave up 0 bases and J gave up 4 bases, with 9 bases separating them. The CDR3 loop spans 14 amino acids. Per the germline V gene, CDR1 is MNHEY and CDR2 is SVGAGI. The CDR3 nucleotides read TGTGCCAGCAGTTACTCGGGGGGGCGCACTGAAGCTTTCTTT. Protein sequence: CASSYSGGRTEAFF.

The chain has TRBV6-2 or TRBV6-3 and TRBJ1-1; D gene uncertain. V was trimmed by 7 bases and J by 5 bases, leaving 14 bases between them. The CDR3 contains 13 residues. CDR1 MNHEY and CDR2 SVGEGT come from the germline V gene. The CDR3 sequence: CASIAQIGTEAFF. CDR3 nucleotides: TGTGCCAGCATCGCTCAGATCGGAACTGAAGCTTTCTTT.

The chain carries TRBV6-1 and TRBJ2-2; TRBD1 matches 9 bases. The V gene's germline CDR1 is MNHNS and CDR2 SASEGT. CDR3 length equals 18 residues. The trim removed 0 bases at V and 0 bases at J, leaving 5 bases unmatched. This CDR3 reads CASSEAGQGYSNTGELFF. In nucleotides, the CDR3 is TGTGCCAGCAGTGAAGCGGGACAGGGCTATTCGAACACCGGGGAGCTGTTTTTT.

This clonotype appeared many times. The rearrangement links TRBV6-5 to TRBJ1-1; 7 nucleotides line up with TRBD1. This CDR3 region has 13 residues. J gave up 7 bases and V 4 bases, and 6 bases lay outside the gene matches. CDR1 and CDR2 (germline): MNHEY, SVGAGI. The CDR3 DNA reads as TGTGCCAGCAGTTCAAGACAGGGCGGTGAAGCTTTCTTT. This sequence encodes CASSSRQGGEAFF.

The chain recombines TRBV12-3 or TRBV12-4 with TRBJ1-3; 8 nucleotides match TRBD1. V lost 6 bases to trimming and J lost 1 base; unmatched junction nucleotides: 2. This CDR3 contains 14 residues. CDR3 sequence reads: CASSTGGSGNTIYF. Here the CDR3 DNA reads TGTGCCAGCAGCACAGGGGGATCTGGAAACACCATATATTTT.

This clonotype was seen only a few times. The gene calls are TRBV10-3 and TRBJ1-2, with D unclear. This CDR3 region has 12 residues. Trimming removed 3 bases at V and 5 bases at J, with 7 bases between. The V gene's germline CDR1 is ENHRY and CDR2 SYGVKD. CDR3 coding DNA: TGTGCCATCAGTGATGGCCCTTATGGCTACACCTTC. Protein product: CAISDGPYGYTF.

This clonotype was counted between two and nine times. The J gene is TRBJ2-2, the V gene TRBV7-3, with 10 bases lining up with TRBD2. Germline trimming cut 5 bases from V and 5 bases from J; bases unmatched to any gene: 5. The germline CDR1 and CDR2 sequences are SGHTA and FQGTGA. This CDR3 contains 15 residues. The CDR3 loop is CASSLLAGSTGELFF. The CDR3, as DNA: TGTGCCAGCAGCCTACTAGCGGGGTCAACCGGGGAGCTGTTTTTT.

This clonotype was counted only a few times. This chain connects TRBV5-5 to TRBJ1-5, with D perhaps TRBD1 (5 bases). V dropped 1 base and J dropped 3 bases, with 11 bases sitting between them. This CDR3 contains 15 residues. The germline V gene has CDR1 SGHKS and CDR2 YYEKEE (reference sequence). The CDR3 DNA sequence: TGTGCCAGCAGCTTGTGGCTGACAGACAATCAGCCCCAGCATTTT. Residues: CASSLWLTDNQPQHF.

This chain uses TRBV7-9 with TRBJ1-2, with 8 bases that match TRBD1. CDR3 length equals 14 residues. Germline CDR1 SEHNR, CDR2 FQNEAQ (reference sequence). Trimming took 5 bases from V and 8 from J; bases not matched to a gene: 10. The CDR3 region is CASSPAQGAGGYTF. The CDR3 region has the DNA TGTGCCAGCAGCCCGGCCCAGGGGGCTGGCGGCTACACCTTC.

V and J are TRBV11-2 and TRBJ2-5; TRBD2 aligns across 11 bases. J gave up 3 bases and V 4 bases, and 4 bases lay outside the gene matches. The CDR3 covers 15 residues. CDR1 is SGHAT and CDR2 is FQNNGV in the germline V gene. The CDR3 loop reads CASSSQGLAEETQYF. CDR3 in DNA: TGTGCCAGCAGCTCTCAGGGACTAGCGGAAGAGACCCAGTACTTC. Full variable domain (missing parts from reference TRBV11-2 and TRBJ2-5): EAGVAQSPRYKIIEKRQSVAFWCNPISGHATLYWYQQILGQGPKLLIQFQNNGVVDDSQLPKDRFSAERLKGVDSTLKIQPAKLEDSAVYLCASSSQGLAEETQYFGPGTRLLVL.

About this clonotype: One end of the junction varies from germline; a read error may be responsible. This sequence joins TRBV6-1 and TRBJ1-1; a possible D gene is TRBD1 (6 bases). Germline CDR1 MNHNS, CDR2 SASEGT. CDR3 length equals 13 residues. The CDR3 DNA follows: TGTGCCAGCACAATAAACAGGGACACGGAAGCTTTCTTT. Amino acid sequence: CASTINRDTEAFF.

Many counts were recorded for this clonotype. The genes are TRBV2 and TRBJ1-2; TRBD1 is a possible D gene (6 bases). V lost 3 bases and J lost 1, with 18 bases in between. The CDR3 sequence is 17 residues long. Germline CDR1 and CDR2: SNHLY and FYNNEI. CDR3 DNA sequence: TGTGCCAGCAGTGAGTGGGGGCAACGAATTAATAACTATGGCTACACCTTC. The encoded protein is CASSEWGQRINNYGYTF.

In this sample, this clonotype turned up a few times. The chain has TRBV6-5 and TRBJ1-1, with TRBD1 identical over 8 bases. Germline V gene lookup returns CDR1 MNHEY and CDR2 SVGAGI. The CDR3 consists of 15 residues. V shed 2 bases, J shed 10 bases, and the junction held 12 bases outside the gene matches. CDR3 bases: TGTGCCAGCAGTTACATAACGGACAGGGAGAATGGAGCTTTCTTT. Translated: CASSYITDRENGAFF.

The V and J genes are TRBV7-9 and TRBJ1-1; the D gene is possibly TRBD1 (5 bases). V dropped 11 bases and J dropped 4 bases, with 17 bases sitting between them. CDR3 size: 13 residues. The V gene's germline CDR1 is SEHNR and CDR2 FQNEAQ (reference sequence). CDR3 nucleotide sequence: TGTGCCGCCCTCCTACGGGGGGGCACTGAAGCTTTCTTT. Translating it yields CAALLRGGTEAFF.

This rearrangement joins TRBV10-2 to TRBJ1-2; maybe TRBD1 (5 bases). The CDR3 has 15 amino acids. CDR1 WSHSY and CDR2 SAAADI come from the germline V gene. V was cut by 0 bases and J by 4 bases, with 12 bases left in between. CDR3 residues: CASSESMWGSYGYTF. CDR3 DNA sequence: TGCGCCAGCAGTGAGTCTATGTGGGGCAGCTATGGCTACACCTTC.

This clonotype has more than one count but fewer than ten. This sequence joins TRBV27 and TRBJ1-6; maybe TRBD1 (5 bases). The length of the CDR3 is 18 residues. V lost 2 bases, J lost 9 bases, and 23 bases lay in between. Germline V CDR1 and CDR2: MNHEY, SMNVEV (reference sequence). CDR3 sequence: CASSLGNAGQGVVSPLHF. As DNA, the CDR3 is TGTGCCAGCAGTTTAGGAAACGCGGGGCAGGGAGTTGTTTCACCCCTCCACTTT.

This clonotype was recorded a few times. The genes are TRBV3-1 and TRBJ2-7; the match to TRBD2 covers 10 bases. Trimming removed 2 bases from V and 3 bases from J; junction bases left unmatched: 7. CDR1 LGHDT and CDR2 YNNKEL come from the germline V gene (reference sequence). CDR3 length: 16 amino acids. CDR3 nucleotide sequence: TGTGCCAGCAGCCAACCTAGCGGGAGCCCCAACTACGAGCAGTACTTC. It codes for CASSQPSGSPNYEQYF.

The chain joins TRBV5-1 to TRBJ2-4; D remains ambiguous. The ends were cut back, 0 bases at V and 0 bases at J, with 7 bases in the middle. The CDR3 has 15 residues. Germline assignment: CDR1 SGHRS and CDR2 YFSETQ. CDR3 sequence (DNA): TGCGCCAGCAGCTTGGCCAGTGGAGCCAAAAACATTCAGTACTTC. It is translated as CASSLASGAKNIQYF.

A few counts support this clonotype. CDR3 DNA sequence: TGTGCCAGCAGTCCGCCGGGGCTATCGTCAAAAAACATTCAGTACTTC. Protein product: CASSPPGLSSKNIQYF. J is TRBJ2-4 and V is TRBV12-3 or TRBV12-4; D is perhaps TRBD1 or TRBD2 (5 bases each). This CDR3 has 16 amino acids. The V gene lost 5 bases and the J gene lost 4 bases, with 18 bases spanning the gap.

This clonotype was detected once. The V call is TRBV7-9, the J call TRBJ2-3; D ambiguous. In germline, CDR1 is SEHNR, CDR2 FQNEAQ (reference sequence). V dropped 3 bases and J dropped 0 bases, with 16 bases sitting between them. This CDR3 comprises 17 residues. This CDR3 is CASSFLRGRTSTDTQYF. CDR3 in DNA: TGTGCCAGCAGCTTCCTCCGCGGCAGAACTAGCACAGATACGCAGTATTTT.

V is TRBV4-2 and J is TRBJ1-3, with 7 bases aligning to TRBD1. Germline assignment: CDR1 LGHNA and CDR2 YNFKEQ. The trim removed 2 bases at V and 0 bases at J, leaving 4 bases unmatched. The CDR3 contains 16 residues. The CDR3 loop is CASSQNRQGSGNTIYF. The CDR3 DNA is TGTGCCAGCAGCCAAAATCGACAGGGCTCTGGAAACACCATATATTTT.

Only a few counts were recorded for this clonotype. The genes are TRBV7-2 and TRBJ2-6; D is unresolved. Germline V CDR1 and CDR2: SGHTA, FQGNSA. CDR3 length: 16 amino acids. The V gene lost 4 bases and the J gene lost 0 bases, with 10 bases spanning the gap. The chain's CDR3 is CASSSPSHSGANVLTF. DNA of the CDR3: TGTGCCAGCAGCTCCCCCAGTCACTCTGGGGCCAACGTCCTGACTTTC.